The 21 T cell receptor beta chains below were found in one sample sequenced in a study of response to subunit inactivated influenza vaccine. TCRdb re-called the RT-PCR reads through MiXCR, storing one row per CDR3 protein. The sample gives roughly 700,000 distinct CDR3 sequences, about 14% of which show up once; less than 9% is in the top ten. The sequenced sample was PBMCs from blood, obtained 14 to 15 days before vaccination. Receptors were obtained from a middle-aged man who received an inactivated influenza vaccine.

The chain carries TRBV10-3 and TRBJ1-1; TRBD1 is a possible D gene (6 bases). Per germline, CDR1 ENHRY and CDR2 SYGVKD. The CDR3 covers 14 residues. V was clipped by 9 bases and J by 0 bases, with 14 bases between them. The CDR3 region is CAMSPGQMNTEAFF. CDR3 DNA: TGTGCCATGTCTCCGGGACAAATGAACACTGAAGCTTTCTTT.

The genes are TRBV7-6 and TRBJ2-4, with TRBD1 identical over 8 bases. The CDR3 runs to 15 residues. V trimming: 5 bases; J trimming: 3 bases; junction bases outside the gene matches: 6. CDR1 and CDR2 (germline): SGHVS, FNYEAQ. The CDR3 spells CASSQDRAGKNIQYF. In DNA, the CDR3 is TGTGCCAGCAGCCAGGACAGGGCGGGCAAAAACATTCAGTACTTC.

The rearrangement uses TRBV28 and TRBJ1-5; TRBD1 matches 9 bases. The CDR3 loop spans 18 amino acids. Germline V gene lookup returns CDR1 MDHEN and CDR2 SYDVKM. Unmatched junction bases numbered 17, after V lost 5 bases and J lost 6 bases. The CDR3 DNA reads TGTGCCAGCAGTCTCGGCGAAGCTGGGACAGGGAGGCGTCAGCCCCAGCATTTT. Protein: CASSLGEAGTGRRQPQHF.

There are a few counts of this clonotype. V is TRBV11-2 and J is TRBJ2-5; 10 bases fit TRBD2. The CDR3 has 16 amino acids. CDR1 SGHAT and CDR2 FQNNGV come from the germline V gene. The J segment lost 4 bases and the V segment lost 1 base, leaving 6 bases of the junction unmatched. CDR3 nucleotide sequence: TGTGCCAGCAGCTTAGGAGCGGGAGGGCCGGGAGAGACCCAGTACTTC. This gives the protein CASSLGAGGPGETQYF.

This chain uses TRBV4-1 with TRBJ1-6; D unclear. The CDR3 is made up of 16 amino acids. Trimming removed 1 base from V and 4 bases from J, with 11 bases in between. CDR1 is MGHRA and CDR2 is YSYEKL in the germline V gene. This chain's CDR3 is CASSQGVTLYNSPLHF. DNA for the CDR3: TGCGCCAGCAGCCAAGGGGTGACACTGTATAATTCACCCCTCCACTTT.

In the case of this clonotype: Germline is not matched at one junction end, which may reflect a read error. The rearrangement joins TRBV3-1 to TRBJ2-1, with 10 bases fitting TRBD2. Germline V gene lookup returns CDR1 LGHDT and CDR2 YNNKEL (reference sequence). There are 18 residues in the CDR3. CDR3 region: CASSKDRLAGVSYNEQFF. CDR3 DNA sequence: TGTGCCAGCAGCAAAGACCGGCTAGCGGGAGTATCCTACAATGAGCAGTTCTTC.

This clonotype appeared a few times. V is TRBV6-1 and J is TRBJ2-5; D remains unclear. Trimming took off 10 bases at V and 5 bases at J, with 17 bases between the two ends. CDR3 length equals 13 residues. Germline lookup yields CDR1 MNHNS and CDR2 SASEGT. CDR3 in amino acids: CATLPPGRETQYF. CDR3 DNA: TGTGCCACCCTCCCACCCGGAAGGGAGACCCAGTACTTC.

The chain joins TRBV20-1 to TRBJ1-5; the D gene is possibly TRBD1 (6 bases). The ends were cut back, 6 bases at V and 7 bases at J, with 16 bases in the middle. The CDR3 sequence is 13 residues long. The germline V gene has CDR1 DFQATT and CDR2 SNEGSKA (reference sequence). In DNA, the CDR3 is TGCAGTGCCCTGGGGCAGGGGCGGCAGCCCCAGCATTTT. Translated: CSALGQGRQPQHF.

V is TRBV4-2 and J is TRBJ2-3, with D unclear. The CDR3 loop spans 16 amino acids. The germline CDR1 and CDR2 sequences are LGHNA and YNFKEQ. V was trimmed by 0 bases and J by 1 base, leaving 11 bases between them. For the CDR3, the DNA is TGTGCCAGCAGCCAAGAATCAGGCGGTCGCACAGATACGCAGTATTTT. Translated: CASSQESGGRTDTQYF.

This chain joins TRBV7-2 and TRBJ2-5; tentatively, D is TRBD1 (6 bases). Germline CDR1 and CDR2: SGHTA and FQGNSA. The CDR3 spans 15 residues. The V end was cut by 1 base, the J end by 3 bases, with 12 bases between. The CDR3 DNA follows: TGTGCCAGCAGCTTAGTTACAGGGTGGAAAGAGACCCAGTACTTC. This gives the protein CASSLVTGWKETQYF.

This clonotype was counted only a few times. This rearrangement joins TRBV20-1 to TRBJ2-5, with TRBD2 matching 10 bases. Trimming removed 4 bases from V and 2 bases from J; junction bases left unmatched: 4. Germline CDR1 reads DFQATT; CDR2 reads SNEGSKA (reference sequence). The CDR3 runs 14 residues. CDR3 loop: CSAIGAGGQETQYF. The CDR3 DNA sequence: TGCAGTGCTATCGGAGCGGGGGGGCAAGAGACCCAGTACTTC.

The CDR3 DNA sequence: TGCGCCAGCAGCCAAGGTAGAACCGGGATATTTGCCGGCTACACCTTC. Its translation: CASSQGRTGIFAGYTF. V and J are TRBV4-1 and TRBJ1-2; D gene uncertain. V lost 1 base and J lost 8, with 20 bases in between. CDR1 and CDR2 from the germline V gene are MGHRA and YSYEKL. CDR3 length: 16 amino acids.

In this sample, this clonotype turned up many times. This sequence joins TRBV18 and TRBJ2-7; weak D call: TRBD1 (5 bases). V was pared by 2 bases and J by 3 bases, with 8 bases between. Germline V gene sequence: CDR1 KGHSH, CDR2 LQKENI. This CDR3 is 13 amino acids long. The CDR3 reads CASSPGRDYEQYF. The CDR3, as DNA: TGTGCCAGCTCACCAGGCAGGGACTACGAGCAGTACTTC.

J is TRBJ2-2 and V is TRBV28; 10 nucleotides line up with TRBD2. Looked up from germline, CDR1 is MDHEN and CDR2 is SYDVKM. With V trimmed by 5 bases and J by 2 bases, 11 bases remained unmatched. The CDR3 is made up of 18 amino acids. DNA for the CDR3: TGTGCCAGCAGTCCCTTTTTTAGCGGGAGGTTTAACACCGGGGAGCTGTTTTTT. This encodes CASSPFFSGRFNTGELFF.

This clonotype came up a few times. The chain links TRBV2 to TRBJ2-7; D remains ambiguous. Trimming cost V 3 bases and J 2 bases, with 11 bases left between them. Germline CDR1 SNHLY, CDR2 FYNNEI. CDR3 length: 14 residues. CDR3 loop: CASSDRDKPYEQYF. In DNA form, the CDR3 reads TGTGCCAGCAGTGATCGTGACAAGCCCTACGAGCAGTACTTC.

This chain's CDR3 is CASSQDLGAVSYEQYF. DNA of the CDR3: TGCGCCAGCAGCCAAGATTTGGGGGCCGTCTCCTACGAGCAGTACTTC. The chain carries TRBV4-3 and TRBJ2-7, with D possibly matching TRBD1 (6 bases). The CDR3 covers 16 residues. Trimming took off 0 bases at V and 0 bases at J, with 12 bases between the two ends. The germline CDR1 and CDR2 sequences are LGHNA and YSLEER.

This clonotype was counted between two and nine times. V gene TRBV7-6 combines with J gene TRBJ1-3; 7 bases match TRBD1. The germline V gene has CDR1 SGHVS and CDR2 FNYEAQ. CDR3 size: 15 residues. V shed 5 bases and J 3 bases; nucleotides not matched to a gene: 7. The CDR3: CASSEWDSGGNTIYF. Written as DNA, the CDR3 is TGTGCCAGCAGCGAATGGGACAGCGGTGGAAACACCATATATTTT.

This clonotype was seen repeatedly, ten times or more. V is TRBV20-1 and J is TRBJ1-1, with TRBD1 as a possible D gene (5 bases). From germline, CDR1 is DFQATT and CDR2 SNEGSKA (reference sequence). Between the trimmed V and J ends, which lost 6 bases and 6 bases, there was a span of 20 bases. The CDR3 loop spans 14 amino acids. The CDR3 loop reads CSARDPLVWAEAFF. In nucleotides, the CDR3 is TGCAGTGCCCGGGACCCCTTAGTTTGGGCTGAAGCTTTCTTT.

This clonotype was seen a few times. The rearrangement uses TRBV20-1 and TRBJ2-4; tentatively, D is TRBD1 (6 bases). Germline V gene sequence: CDR1 DFQATT, CDR2 SNEGSKA (reference sequence). The CDR3 covers 13 residues. V lost 6 bases, J lost 3 bases, and 12 bases lay in between. The CDR3 reads CSAQRGYKNIQYF. CDR3 coding DNA: TGCAGTGCCCAGAGGGGGTACAAAAACATTCAGTACTTC.

This clonotype turned up a few times. The V call is TRBV20-1, the J call TRBJ2-7; a weak D match, TRBD1 (6 bases). This CDR3 is built from 12 residues. Germline V gene lookup returns CDR1 DFQATT and CDR2 SNEGSKA (reference sequence). V was shortened by 3 bases and J by 11 bases, with 17 bases between the two germline ends. CDR3: CSASLSQGWEYF. The CDR3 coding sequence is TGCAGTGCTAGTCTATCACAGGGCTGGGAGTACTTC.

This clonotype was found a few times. The J gene is TRBJ2-3, the V gene TRBV27; 11 bases are shared with TRBD2. The trim removed 4 bases at V and 3 bases at J, leaving 3 bases unmatched. CDR3 size: 15 residues. CDR1 and CDR2 (germline): MNHEY, SMNVEV (reference sequence). CDR3 coding DNA: TGTGCCAGCAGTTATAGCGGGAGGGTTACAGATACGCAGTATTTT. Encoded protein: CASSYSGRVTDTQYF.